This T cell receptor (beta chain) was captured in a study of T-cell memory formation after mild COVID-19. Study-level background: Largely donor-specific sequence clusters came from a couple of donors. Study-wide findings and caveats: Memory cells collected pre-infection included some clones that later responded, suggesting cross-reactive memory joined. Clones that contracted from day 15 to 85 had balanced CD4/CD8; later expanders were CD4+ biased. Second-wave clones that peaked on day 37 lacked confirmed SARS-CoV-2 specificity.

From germline, CDR1 is LGHDT and CDR2 YNNKEL (reference sequence). V was cut by 0 bases and J by 7 bases, with 6 bases left in between. The CDR3 loop spans 12 amino acids. About this clonotype itself: No antigen is known for it.

TCRdb reprocessed the 5' RACE reads with MiXCR, giving one entry per CDR3 protein. Altogether about 150,000 distinct CDR3 sequences are present, around 30% being singletons, with the ten largest covering more than 10%. This TCR was recovered from an adult woman who had mild COVID-19 (a few samples of this study predate the infection). Cell type and time point are not known. The V gene is TRBV3-1, the J gene TRBJ1-2; D is uncertain. Sequenced material: PBMCs or a T cell subset sorted from them (not recorded which). For the CDR3, the DNA is TGTGCCAGCAGCCAAGATTACCGTGGCTACACCTTC. This sequence encodes CASSQDYRGYTF. Full variable domain (missing parts from reference TRBV3-1 and TRBJ1-2): DTAVSQTPKYLVTQMGNDKSIKCEQNLGHDTMYWYKQDSKKFLKIMFSYNNKELIINETVPNRFSPKSPDKAHLNLHINSLELGDSAVYFCASSQDYRGYTFGSGTRLTVV.